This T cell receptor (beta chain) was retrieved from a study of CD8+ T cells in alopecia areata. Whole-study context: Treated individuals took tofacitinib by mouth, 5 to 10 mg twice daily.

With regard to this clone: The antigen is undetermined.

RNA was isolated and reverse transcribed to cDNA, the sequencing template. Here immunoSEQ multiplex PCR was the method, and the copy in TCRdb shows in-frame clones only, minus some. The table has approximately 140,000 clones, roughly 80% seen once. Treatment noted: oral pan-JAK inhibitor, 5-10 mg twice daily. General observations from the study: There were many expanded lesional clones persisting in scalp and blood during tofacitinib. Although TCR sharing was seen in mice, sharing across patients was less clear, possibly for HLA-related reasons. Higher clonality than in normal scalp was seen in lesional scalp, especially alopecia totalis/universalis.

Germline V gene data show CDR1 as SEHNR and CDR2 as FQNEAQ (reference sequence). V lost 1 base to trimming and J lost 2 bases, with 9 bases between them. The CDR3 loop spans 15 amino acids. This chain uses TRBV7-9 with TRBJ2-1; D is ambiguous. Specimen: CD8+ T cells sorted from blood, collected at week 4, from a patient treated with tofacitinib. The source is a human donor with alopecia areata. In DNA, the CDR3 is TGTGCCAGCAGCTTAGGACTCGACCCCTACAATGAGCAGTTCTTC. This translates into CASSLGLDPYNEQFF.